This T cell receptor (beta chain) was profiled in a study of human T cells and chemical hapten exposure. This clonotype has at least ten counts. Its antigen remains unknown. Study-wide points: Expanded TCRs grouped into significantly more large CDR3 similarity clusters than controls produced.

This CDR3 comprises 16 residues. Trimming removed 3 bases from V and 2 bases from J, with 17 bases in between. Germline CDR1 SGDLS, CDR2 YYNGEE. Separate cDNA molecules received unique molecular identifiers, which the library attached to them. TCRdb used MiXCR to reprocess the RACE reads, holding one entry per CDR3 protein. The sample records roughly 380,000 distinct CDR3 sequences, 5% to 6.5% being singletons. The time point was: pre-sensitization, week 0. Treatment described: therapeutic diphenylcyclopropenone sensitization with weekly scalp DPC. Investigators collected blood before applying each patch test. Total RNA came from unfractionated whole blood.

This receptor was obtained from a woman aged 45-59 years with alopecia areata. Some clones in this sample may be carry-over from other donors' samples. The chain employs TRBV9 and TRBJ2-5, with a possible D match to TRBD2 (6 bases). The specimen was whole blood, collected in connection with sensitization to the hapten diphenylcyclopropenone (DPC). DNA of the CDR3: TGTGCCAGCAGCGCTACCGGGAGAGACGATCAAGAGACCCAGTACTTC. Protein product: CASSATGRDDQETQYF.